This passage covers 14 T cell receptor beta chains from one sample sequenced in a study of T-cell reconstitution after alpha-beta-depleted transplantation in children. Library preparation (for TCRbeta) was performed with unique molecular identifiers. TCRdb redid the calling of the PCR reads with MiXCR, one entry per CDR3 protein. The table lists around 680,000 distinct CDR3 sequences, approximately 16% of them singletons. The sequencing used PBMCs from the stem cell graft donor, collected from the stem cell graft. The source of these receptors is a human donor who donated a stem cell graft to a child with acute myeloid leukemia.

In the case of this clonotype: A read error is possible here, since a much larger clone lies one base away. V and J are TRBV4-3 and TRBJ1-2; no clear D. CDR3 length: 13 amino acids. From germline, CDR1 is LGHNA and CDR2 YSLEER. Trimming took off 0 bases at V and 3 bases at J, with 5 bases between the two ends. CDR3: CASSQERHYGYTF. DNA of the CDR3: TGCGCCAGCAGCCAAGAACGGCACTATGGCTACACCTTC.

The CDR3 DNA reads TGCGCCAGCAGCCCGGCAGGGACCACAGATGAGCAGTTCTTC. Residues: CASSPAGTTDEQFF. The V call is TRBV5-1, the J call TRBJ2-1; D possibly matches TRBD1 or TRBD2 (5 bases each). Germline V gives CDR1 SGHRS, CDR2 YFSETQ. The CDR3 consists of 14 residues. V dropped 4 bases and J dropped 8 bases, with 16 bases sitting between them.

This clonotype was counted between two and nine times. The chain has TRBV6-5 and TRBJ1-1; D gene uncertain. The V gene lost 0 bases and the J gene lost 1 base, with 9 bases spanning the gap. This CDR3 is 15 amino acids long. Germline V gene lookup returns CDR1 MNHEY and CDR2 SVGAGI. As DNA, the CDR3 is TGTGCCAGCAGTTACTCCGGGGTAGCGAACACTGAAGCTTTCTTT. Translating gives CASSYSGVANTEAFF.

This clonotype was observed at least ten times. This rearrangement joins TRBV20-1 to TRBJ2-1, with 8 bases matching TRBD1. Per germline, CDR1 DFQATT and CDR2 SNEGSKA (reference sequence). The junction had 10 bases not matched to a gene; V was cut back by 5 bases and J by 7 bases. This CDR3 spans 14 amino acids. CDR3 DNA sequence: TGCAGTGCTCCCACAGGGGGACTTGAGAATGAGCAGTTCTTC. Translating gives CSAPTGGLENEQFF.

This clonotype turned up a few times. This rearrangement joins TRBV7-9 to TRBJ1-1; D is unclear. The CDR3 extends over 13 amino acids. Germline-derived CDR1 and CDR2 are SEHNR and FQNEAQ (reference sequence). V lost 5 bases to trimming and J lost 1 base, with 8 bases between them. DNA of the CDR3: TGTGCCAGCAGCGAGGAGAGGAACACTGAAGCTTTCTTT. The encoded protein is CASSEERNTEAFF.

The chain has TRBV2 and TRBJ2-1; no clear D. The germline V gene encodes CDR1 SNHLY and CDR2 FYNNEI. Trimming cost V 10 bases and J 6 bases, with 19 bases left between them. The CDR3 is 14 residues long. Here the CDR3 DNA reads TGTGCCACCGAGAACCGACACACTCTCAATGAGCAGTTCTTC. Translated: CATENRHTLNEQFF.

This clonotype was seen more than once but under ten times. V is TRBV24-1 and J is TRBJ2-2; the match to TRBD1 covers 7 bases. There are 15 residues in the CDR3. J gave up 0 bases and V 5 bases, and 2 bases lay outside the gene matches. CDR1 and CDR2 from the germline V gene are KGHDR and SFDVKD. CDR3 DNA: TGTGCCACCAGTGGTGGACAGGCGAACACCGGGGAGCTGTTTTTT. The encoded protein is CATSGGQANTGELFF.

V usage is TRBV7-9 and J usage is TRBJ2-7; the D is unclear. The germline V gene encodes CDR1 SEHNR and CDR2 FQNEAQ (reference sequence). The CDR3 is 14 amino acids. V lost 4 bases and J lost 4, with 14 bases in between. CDR3 DNA: TGTGCCAGCAGCTCCGACCCATTATATTACGAGCAGTACGTC. Encoded protein: CASSSDPLYYEQYV.

This clonotype was seen many times. This sequence joins TRBV20-1 and TRBJ2-7, with D unclear. This CDR3 has 13 amino acids. Germline CDR1 is DFQATT and CDR2 is SNEGSKA (reference sequence). The V gene lost 3 bases and the J gene lost 4 bases, with 13 bases spanning the gap. For the CDR3, the DNA is TGCAGTGCTAGGGGCTGGGATGGTTACGAGCAGTACGTC. Its translation: CSARGWDGYEQYV.

In its sample, this clonotype was seen a few times. The chain is built from TRBV25-1 and TRBJ1-4; D not certain. The CDR3 totals 13 residues. CDR1 and CDR2 from the germline V gene are MGHDK and SYGVNS. V shed 1 base and J shed 8 bases, with 8 bases lying between them. CDR3: CASSEFGREKLFF. The CDR3 DNA follows: TGTGCCAGCAGTGAATTTGGGCGGGAAAAACTGTTTTTT.

Ten or more counts support this clonotype. V and J are TRBV12-3 or TRBV12-4 and TRBJ2-5; tentative D call: TRBD2 (6 bases). V was pared by 2 bases and J by 2 bases, with 24 bases between. This CDR3 region has 19 residues. In DNA form, the CDR3 reads TGTGCCAGCAGTTTAACCCGGAAGGGGTCAGGAGGGATACAAGAGACCCAGTACTTC. This gives the protein CASSLTRKGSGGIQETQYF.

This clonotype showed up many times. The chain is built from TRBV9 and TRBJ1-1; a weak D match, TRBD1 (5 bases). The CDR3 extends over 15 amino acids. Trimming took 3 bases from V and 8 from J, leaving 20 bases between them. CDR1 and CDR2 from the germline V gene are SGDLS and YYNGEE. For the CDR3, the DNA is TGTGCCAGCAGCGCCCTGGGCCTTACACAGGAAGAAGCTTTCTTT. Its translation is CASSALGLTQEEAFF.

The genes are TRBV5-1 and TRBJ1-1; TRBD1 is a possible D gene (6 bases). CDR1 is SGHRS and CDR2 is YFSETQ in the germline V gene. The V and J ends lost 1 base and 1 base respectively, with 14 bases between them. The CDR3 has 16 amino acids. The CDR3 DNA reads as TGCGCCAGCAGCTTGTCCCGGGGACAAGCGAACACTGAAGCTTTCTTT. Encoded protein: CASSLSRGQANTEAFF.

In the case of this clonotype: A much larger clone lies a single base off, so this may be a read error. The chain is built from TRBV10-3 and TRBJ2-7; D is undetermined. V was clipped by 4 bases and J by 5 bases, with 6 bases between them. CDR1 is ENHRY and CDR2 is SYGVKD in the germline V gene. This CDR3 contains 11 residues. This CDR3 reads CAISGGHEQYF. The CDR3 nucleotides are TGTGCCATCAGTGGTGGACACGAGCAGTACTTC.